This T cell receptor beta chain is drawn from a study of blood T cell repertoires in COVID-19. Study background: There were acute and convalescent COVID-19 samples, and they came from the United States, Italy and Spain.

Sequenced by immunoSEQ multiplex PCR; TCRdb stores in-frame clones only, minus some. The sample records under 300,000 clones, roughly 80% being singletons. The sample consisted of peripheral blood. This TCR came from a woman aged 55-75 years with active or convalescent COVID-19.

The CDR3 nucleotides are TGTGCCAGTAGTATTACAAACAGGGGAGGCAATCAGCCCCAGCATTTT. This sequence encodes CASSITNRGGNQPQHF. The rearrangement joins TRBV19 to TRBJ1-5; 7 bases are a match to TRBD1. The CDR3 runs 16 residues. The germline V gene encodes CDR1 LNHDA and CDR2 SQIVND (reference sequence). After removal of 3 bases from V and 2 bases from J, the junction contained 7 bases not matched to a gene. The variable domain in full, with the rest retrieved from reference TRBV19 and TRBJ1-5, is DGGITQSPKYLFRKEGQNVTLSCEQNLNHDAMYWYRQDPGQGLRLIYYSQIVNDFQKGDIAEGYSVSREKKESFPLTVTSAQKNPTAFYLCASSITNRGGNQPQHFGDGTRLSIL.